This T cell receptor beta chain was identified in a study of neoadjuvant anti-PD-1 for oral cavity cancer. Study context: Patients without progression got a fourth dose around day 43.

After removal of 6 bases from V and 3 bases from J, the junction contained 11 bases not matched to a gene. This CDR3 has 16 amino acids. CDR1 is MNHEY, CDR2 SMNVEV, per germline (reference sequence). Time point of the sample: after neoadjuvant nivolumab, at surgical resection. Cohort: HPV-negative, locally advanced oral cavity squamous cell carcinoma patients. Analysis of PBMCs was direct, with no culture step. Some clones are missing from TCRdb's copy, which holds only in-frame ones; the method was immunoSEQ multiplex PCR. Of 9,800 or so clones listed, roughly 61% were seen once; the top ten hold nearly 4.5%.

The chain combines TRBV27 with TRBJ2-1; TRBD2 aligns across 7 bases. Specimen: PBMCs, collected after nivolumab (anti-PD-1) treatment. The sequence was collected from a person aged 40 to 85 with oral cavity squamous cell carcinoma. CDR3 sequence (DNA): TGTGCCAGCAGCCCCCACGGGAGGTTCCTCTACAATGAGCAGTTCTTC. Translating it yields CASSPHGRFLYNEQFF.